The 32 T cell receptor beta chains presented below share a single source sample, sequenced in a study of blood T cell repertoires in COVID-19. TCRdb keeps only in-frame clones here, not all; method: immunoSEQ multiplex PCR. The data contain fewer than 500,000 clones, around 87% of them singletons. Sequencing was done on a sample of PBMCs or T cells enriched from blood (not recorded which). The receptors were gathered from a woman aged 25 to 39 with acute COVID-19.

The CDR3 DNA sequence: TGTGCCAGCAGCTTAGGGCCCGGACAGGGGGCGGATGGCTACACCTTC. Translation: CASSLGPGQGADGYTF. V gene TRBV7-3 combines with J gene TRBJ1-2; the match to TRBD1 covers 11 bases. The V segment lost 2 bases and the J segment 6 bases; nucleotides outside the gene matches: 8. This CDR3 has 16 amino acids. Germline V lookup: CDR1 SGHTA, CDR2 FQGTGA.

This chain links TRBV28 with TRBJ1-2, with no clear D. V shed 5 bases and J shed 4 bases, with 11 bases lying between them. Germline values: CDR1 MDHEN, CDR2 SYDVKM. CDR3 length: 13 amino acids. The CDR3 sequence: CASSPPRSYGYTF. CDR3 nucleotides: TGTGCCAGCAGTCCCCCACGGAGCTATGGCTACACCTTC.

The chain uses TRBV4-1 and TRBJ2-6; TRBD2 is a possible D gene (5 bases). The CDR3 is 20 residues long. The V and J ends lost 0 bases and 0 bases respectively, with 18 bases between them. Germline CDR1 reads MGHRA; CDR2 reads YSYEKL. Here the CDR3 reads CASSQDFERQVFSGANVLTF. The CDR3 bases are TGCGCCAGCAGCCAAGATTTCGAGCGGCAGGTCTTCTCTGGGGCCAACGTCCTGACTTTC.

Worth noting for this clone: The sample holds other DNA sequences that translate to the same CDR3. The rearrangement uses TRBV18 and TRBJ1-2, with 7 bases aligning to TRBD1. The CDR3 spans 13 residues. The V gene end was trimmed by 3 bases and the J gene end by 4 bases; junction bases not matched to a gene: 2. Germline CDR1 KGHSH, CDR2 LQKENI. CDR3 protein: CASSPGQIYGYTF. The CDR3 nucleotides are TGTGCCAGCTCACCGGGACAGATCTATGGCTACACCTTC.

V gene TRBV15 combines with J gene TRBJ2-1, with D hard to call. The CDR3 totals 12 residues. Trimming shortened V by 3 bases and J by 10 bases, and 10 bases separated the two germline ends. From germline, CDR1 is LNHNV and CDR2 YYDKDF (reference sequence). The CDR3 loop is CATSSGWAEQFF. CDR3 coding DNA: TGTGCCACCAGCAGCGGATGGGCCGAGCAGTTCTTC.

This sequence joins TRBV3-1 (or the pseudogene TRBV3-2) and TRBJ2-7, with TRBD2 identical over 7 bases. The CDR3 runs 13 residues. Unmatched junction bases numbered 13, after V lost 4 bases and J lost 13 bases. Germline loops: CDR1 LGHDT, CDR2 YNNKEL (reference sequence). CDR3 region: CASSPPGGRGRYF. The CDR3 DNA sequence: TGTGCCAGCAGCCCCCCCGGTGGGCGGGGGAGATACTTC.

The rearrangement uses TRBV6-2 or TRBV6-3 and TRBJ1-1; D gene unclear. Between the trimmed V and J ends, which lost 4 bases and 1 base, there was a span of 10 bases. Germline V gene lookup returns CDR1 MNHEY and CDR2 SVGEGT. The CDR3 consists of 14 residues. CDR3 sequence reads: CASSSVTKNTEAFF. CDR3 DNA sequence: TGTGCCAGCAGTTCGGTAACGAAGAACACTGAAGCTTTCTTT.

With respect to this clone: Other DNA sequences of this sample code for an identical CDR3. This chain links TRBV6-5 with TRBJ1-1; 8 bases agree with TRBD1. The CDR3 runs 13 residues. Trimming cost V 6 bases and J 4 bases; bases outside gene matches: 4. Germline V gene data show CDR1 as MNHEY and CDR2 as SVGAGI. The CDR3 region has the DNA TGTGCCAGCAGAGGACAGGGCGGCACTGAAGCTTTCTTT. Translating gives CASRGQGGTEAFF.

The chain's CDR3 is CASSPTGGASPLHF. The DNA of the CDR3 is TGCGCCAGCAGCCCGACAGGGGGCGCTTCACCCCTCCACTTT. This chain uses TRBV5-1 with TRBJ1-6; TRBD1 matches 10 bases. From germline, CDR1 is SGHRS and CDR2 YFSETQ. Unmatched junction bases numbered 4, after V lost 4 bases and J lost 9 bases. The length of the CDR3 is 14 residues.

As DNA, the CDR3 is TGTGCCAGTAGTATAGATCAGGTCATCAATGAGCAGTTCTTC. Protein sequence: CASSIDQVINEQFF. The rearrangement links TRBV19 to TRBJ2-1; no firm D call. Trimming left V 0 bases short and J 6 bases short, with 9 bases between. CDR1 is LNHDA, CDR2 SQIVND, per germline (reference sequence). The CDR3 runs 14 residues.

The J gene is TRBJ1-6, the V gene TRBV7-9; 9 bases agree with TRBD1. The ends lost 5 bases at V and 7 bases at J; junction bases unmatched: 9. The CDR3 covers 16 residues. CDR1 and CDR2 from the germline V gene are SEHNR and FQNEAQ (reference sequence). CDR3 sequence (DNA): TGTGCCAGCAGCCAATACTACGGACAGGGGAATTCACCCCTCCACTTT. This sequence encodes CASSQYYGQGNSPLHF. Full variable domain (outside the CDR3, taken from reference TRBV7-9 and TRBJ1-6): DTGVSQNPRHKITKRGQNVTFRCDPISEHNRLYWYRQTLGQGPEFLTYFQNEAQLEKSRLLSDRFSAERPKGSFSTLEIQRTEQGDSAMYLCASSQYYGQGNSPLHFGNGTRLTVT.

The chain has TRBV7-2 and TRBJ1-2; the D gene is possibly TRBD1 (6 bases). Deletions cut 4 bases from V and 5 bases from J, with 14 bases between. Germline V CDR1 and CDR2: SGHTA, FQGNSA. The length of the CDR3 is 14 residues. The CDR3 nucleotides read TGTGCCAGCAGCTCGGAACAGGGTCGGTATGGCTACACCTTC. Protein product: CASSSEQGRYGYTF.

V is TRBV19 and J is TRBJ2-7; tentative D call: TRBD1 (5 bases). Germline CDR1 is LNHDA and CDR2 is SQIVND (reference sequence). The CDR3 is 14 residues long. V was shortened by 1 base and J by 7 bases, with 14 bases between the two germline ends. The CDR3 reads CASSIGQGLLEQYF. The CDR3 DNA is TGTGCCAGTAGTATAGGTCAGGGCTTATTGGAGCAGTACTTC.

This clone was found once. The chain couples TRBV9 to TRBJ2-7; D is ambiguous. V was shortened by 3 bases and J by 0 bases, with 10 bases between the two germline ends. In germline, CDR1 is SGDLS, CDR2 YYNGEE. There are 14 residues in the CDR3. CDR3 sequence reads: CASSANSPSYEQYF. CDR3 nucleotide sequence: TGTGCCAGCAGCGCCAACAGCCCCTCCTACGAGCAGTACTTC. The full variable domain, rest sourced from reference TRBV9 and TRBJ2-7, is DSGVTQTPKHLITATGQRVTLRCSPRSGDLSVYWYQQSLDQGLQFLIQYYNGEERAKGNILERFSAQQFPDLHSELNLSSLELGDSALYFCASSANSPSYEQYFGPGTRLTVT.

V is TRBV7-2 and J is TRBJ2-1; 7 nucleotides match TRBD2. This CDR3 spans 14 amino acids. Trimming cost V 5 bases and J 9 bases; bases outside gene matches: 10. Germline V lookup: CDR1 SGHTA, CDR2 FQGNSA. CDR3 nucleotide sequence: TGTGCCAGCAGCAGTGCGGGCCGCGGGGGTGAGCAGTTCTTC. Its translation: CASSSAGRGGEQFF. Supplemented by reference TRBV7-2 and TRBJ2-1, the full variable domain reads GAGVSQSPSNKVTEKGKDVELRCDPISGHTALYWYRQSLGQGLEFLIYFQGNSAPDKSGLPSDRFSAERTGGSVSTLTIQRTQQEDSAVYLCASSSAGRGGEQFFGPGTRLTVL.

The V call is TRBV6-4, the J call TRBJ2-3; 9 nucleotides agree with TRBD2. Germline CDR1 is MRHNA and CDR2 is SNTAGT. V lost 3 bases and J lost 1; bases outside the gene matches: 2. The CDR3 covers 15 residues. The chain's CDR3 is CASSESSGGTDTQYF. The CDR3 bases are TGTGCCAGCAGTGAATCTAGCGGGGGCACAGATACGCAGTATTTT.

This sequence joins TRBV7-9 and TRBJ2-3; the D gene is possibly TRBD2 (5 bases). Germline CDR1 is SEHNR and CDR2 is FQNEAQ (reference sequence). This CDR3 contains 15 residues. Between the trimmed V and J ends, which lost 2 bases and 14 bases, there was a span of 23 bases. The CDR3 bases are TGTGCCAGCAGCTTAACCCAGTCCGGGGTGAGCGGCCCGTATTTT. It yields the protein CASSLTQSGVSGPYF.

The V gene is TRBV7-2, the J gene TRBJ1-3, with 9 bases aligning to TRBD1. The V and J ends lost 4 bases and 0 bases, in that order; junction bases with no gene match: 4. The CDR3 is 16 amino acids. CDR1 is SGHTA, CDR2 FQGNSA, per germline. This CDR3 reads CASSYSTGGSGNTIYF. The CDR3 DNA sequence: TGTGCCAGCAGCTACTCGACAGGGGGCTCTGGAAACACCATATATTTT. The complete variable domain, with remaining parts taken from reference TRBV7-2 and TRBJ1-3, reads GAGVSQSPSNKVTEKGKDVELRCDPISGHTALYWYRQSLGQGLEFLIYFQGNSAPDKSGLPSDRFSAERTGGSVSTLTIQRTQQEDSAVYLCASSYSTGGSGNTIYFGEGSWLTVV.

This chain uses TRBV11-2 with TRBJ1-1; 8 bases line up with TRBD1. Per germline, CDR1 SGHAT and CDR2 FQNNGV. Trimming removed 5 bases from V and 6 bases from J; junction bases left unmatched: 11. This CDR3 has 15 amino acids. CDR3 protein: CASSLMGQVVAEAFF. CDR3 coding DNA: TGTGCCAGCAGCCTAATGGGACAGGTGGTGGCTGAAGCTTTCTTT.

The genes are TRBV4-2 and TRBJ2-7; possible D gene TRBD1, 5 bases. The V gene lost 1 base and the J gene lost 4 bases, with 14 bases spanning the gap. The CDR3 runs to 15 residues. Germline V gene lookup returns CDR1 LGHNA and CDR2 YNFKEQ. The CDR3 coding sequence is TGTGCCAGCAGCCAAGGTGAAGGGGTCCAGTACGAGCAGTACTTC. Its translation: CASSQGEGVQYEQYF.

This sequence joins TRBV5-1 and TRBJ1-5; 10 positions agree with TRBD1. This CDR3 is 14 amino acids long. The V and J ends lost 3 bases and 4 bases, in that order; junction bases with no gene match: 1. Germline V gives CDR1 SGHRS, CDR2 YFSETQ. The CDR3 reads CASSWGQGNQPQHF. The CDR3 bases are TGCGCCAGCAGCTGGGGACAGGGGAATCAGCCCCAGCATTTT.

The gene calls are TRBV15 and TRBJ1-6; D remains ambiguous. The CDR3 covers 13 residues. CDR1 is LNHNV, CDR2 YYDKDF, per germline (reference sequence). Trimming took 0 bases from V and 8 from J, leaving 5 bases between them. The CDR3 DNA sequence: TGTGCCACCAGCAGAGATGTCTATTCACCCCTCCACTTT. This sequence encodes CATSRDVYSPLHF.

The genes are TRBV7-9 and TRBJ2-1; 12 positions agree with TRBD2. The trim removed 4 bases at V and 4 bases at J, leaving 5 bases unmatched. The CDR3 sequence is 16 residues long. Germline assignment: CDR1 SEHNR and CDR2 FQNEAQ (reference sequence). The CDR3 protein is CASSWASGGVYNEQFF. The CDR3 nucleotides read TGTGCCAGCAGCTGGGCTAGCGGGGGGGTTTACAATGAGCAGTTCTTC.

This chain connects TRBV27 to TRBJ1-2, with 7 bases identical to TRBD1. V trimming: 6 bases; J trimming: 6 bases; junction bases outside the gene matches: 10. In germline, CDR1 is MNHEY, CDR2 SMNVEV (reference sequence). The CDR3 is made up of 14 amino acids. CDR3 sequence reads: CASSRYRGSDGYTF. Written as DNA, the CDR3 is TGTGCCAGCAGCCGATACAGGGGTTCGGATGGCTACACCTTC.

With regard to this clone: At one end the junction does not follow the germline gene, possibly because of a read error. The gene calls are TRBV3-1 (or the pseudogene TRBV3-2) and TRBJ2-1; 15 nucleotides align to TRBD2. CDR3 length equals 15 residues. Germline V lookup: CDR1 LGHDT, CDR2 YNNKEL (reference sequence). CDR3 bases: TGTGCCAGCAGCCCACCGGGACTAGCGGGGGGACGATTAGTCTTC. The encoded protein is CASSPPGLAGGRLVF.

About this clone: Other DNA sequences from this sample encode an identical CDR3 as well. The CDR3 sequence: CASSFGGASYNEQFF. As DNA, the CDR3 is TGCGCCAGCAGCTTCGGGGGGGCTTCCTACAATGAGCAGTTCTTC. The chain joins TRBV5-1 to TRBJ2-1; 8 nucleotides match TRBD2. Looked up from germline, CDR1 is SGHRS and CDR2 is YFSETQ. This CDR3 spans 15 amino acids. The trim removed 2 bases at V and 1 base at J, leaving 2 bases unmatched.

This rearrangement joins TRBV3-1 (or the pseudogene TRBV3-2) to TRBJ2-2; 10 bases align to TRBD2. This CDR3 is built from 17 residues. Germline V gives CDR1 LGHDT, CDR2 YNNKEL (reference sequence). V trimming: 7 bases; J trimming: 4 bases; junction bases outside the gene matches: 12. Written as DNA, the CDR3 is TGTGCCAGCACCCAGGCATGGATAGCGGGGGGCACCGGGGAGCTGTTTTTT. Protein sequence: CASTQAWIAGGTGELFF.

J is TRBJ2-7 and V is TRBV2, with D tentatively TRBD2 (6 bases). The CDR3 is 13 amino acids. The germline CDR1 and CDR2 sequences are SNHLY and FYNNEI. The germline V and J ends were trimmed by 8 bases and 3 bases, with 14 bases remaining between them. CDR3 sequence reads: CASLGEEGYEQYF. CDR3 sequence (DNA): TGTGCCAGCTTGGGGGAGGAAGGCTACGAGCAGTACTTC.

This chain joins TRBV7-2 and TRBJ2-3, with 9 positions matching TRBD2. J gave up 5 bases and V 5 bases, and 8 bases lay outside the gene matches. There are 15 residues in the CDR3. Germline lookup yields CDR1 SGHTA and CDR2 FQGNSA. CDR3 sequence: CASSPRGGAGDTQYF. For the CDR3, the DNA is TGTGCCAGCAGCCCGCGGGGGGGGGCGGGAGATACGCAGTATTTT.

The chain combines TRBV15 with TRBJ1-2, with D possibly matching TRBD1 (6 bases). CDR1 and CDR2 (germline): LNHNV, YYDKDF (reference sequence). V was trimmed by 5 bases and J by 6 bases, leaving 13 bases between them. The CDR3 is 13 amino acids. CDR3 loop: CATSFSPGDGYTF. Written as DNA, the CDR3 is TGTGCCACCAGCTTTAGTCCAGGGGATGGCTACACCTTC.

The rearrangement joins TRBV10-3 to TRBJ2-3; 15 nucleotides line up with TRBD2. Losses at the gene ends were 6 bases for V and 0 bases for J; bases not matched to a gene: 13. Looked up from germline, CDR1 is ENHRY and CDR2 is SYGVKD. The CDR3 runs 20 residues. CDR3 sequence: CAISRGLAGGLTTSTDTQYF. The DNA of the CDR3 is TGTGCCATCAGCCGGGGACTAGCGGGGGGTTTAACGACTAGCACAGATACGCAGTATTTT.

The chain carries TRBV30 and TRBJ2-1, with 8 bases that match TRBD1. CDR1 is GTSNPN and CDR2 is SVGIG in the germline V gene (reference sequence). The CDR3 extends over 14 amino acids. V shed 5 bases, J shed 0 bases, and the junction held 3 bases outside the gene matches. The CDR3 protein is CAWGQGSSYNEQFF. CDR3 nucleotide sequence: TGTGCCTGGGGACAGGGCTCCTCCTACAATGAGCAGTTCTTC.